The clone carrying this T cell receptor beta chain appeared a few times. Template-switching 5'RACE yielded the TCR cDNA; a universal primer site and UMIs were added in the process. TCRdb re-analysed the 5' RACE reads in MiXCR, keeping a single row per CDR3 protein. The top ten clones hold around 3.5% of a sample with around 260,000 distinct CDR3 sequences, 5.2% of them seen once. The data derive from a study of T cells after yellow fever vaccination. About the study: For low cell numbers, libraries were made with SMART-Seq v4 Ultra Low Input.

Germline CDR1 reads KGHDR; CDR2 reads SFDVKD. The CDR3 is 16 amino acids. The trim removed 1 base at V and 0 bases at J, leaving 3 bases unmatched. This rearrangement joins TRBV24-1 to TRBJ2-5; 8 bases match TRBD1. This receptor was taken from a man aged 18 to 35 who received the YFV17D yellow fever vaccine. Here the sequenced sample was CD4+ T cells sorted from PBMCs, taken on the day of the yellow fever booster vaccination. In nucleotides, the CDR3 is TGTGCCACCAGTGATTTCCGACAGGGGTACCAAGAGACCCAGTACTTC. Encoded protein: CATSDFRQGYQETQYF.